What follows is one TCR beta chain and its context. This clone occurred once. It has no known antigen specificity. No qualities accompany the bases; no much larger clone lies one base away. Collaborating institutions collected whole blood in K2EDTA tubes following their own protocols. For TCRbeta analysis, collaborator samples were shipped as frozen whole blood, as isolated PBMCs, or as DNA extracted from either sample type. The data originate from a study of blood T cell repertoires in COVID-19 (TCRdb year 2020). In the study overall: The collaborator samples originated in the United States, Italy and Spain and spanned the acute and convalescent phases of COVID-19. The material from the prospective study consisted of cDNA or gDNA derived from T cells, B-cell-depleted T cells, or PBMCs. The dataset comprised deeply sampled blood TCRbeta repertoires from subjects exposed to, actively infected with, or recovered from COVID-19. A freely available public database, intended as a resource for researchers studying the immune response to SARS-CoV-2, is where the repertoires were released. The samples were drawn from the first 160 participants of the ongoing ImmuneRACE study and from 1,254 subjects provided by 6 global collaborators. A de-identified subject ID, COVID-19 status, age in years and sex were almost always included in the sample metadata. HLA class I and class II types, where available, came from metadata supplied by the sample provider rather than from assay-based typing.

General study outcomes and caveats: The amount of clinical and demographic metadata varied by source and participant and was provided uncurated.

The germline V gene specifies SGHRS as CDR1 and YFSETQ as CDR2. V has 4 bases trimmed and J has 2 bases trimmed; junction bases matching no gene number 5. Spanning cysteine to phenylalanine, the CDR3 consists of 14 amino acids. This entry keeps only the CDR3 DNA: 42 bases, framed from base 1. TCRbeta CDR3 regions were amplified from genomic DNA using the immunoSEQ Assay, a bias-controlled multiplex PCR. The authors processed their data as follows. Within the assay, amplification of reference gene primers was used to estimate how many nucleated cells each sample contained. To quantify the absolute abundance of each unique TCRbeta CDR3 rearrangement, sequence reads were collapsed and filtered. For each sample, productive Simpson clonality was calculated by taking the square root of Simpson's diversity index across productive rearrangements. Entries here come from immuneACCESS through TCRdb and include only in-frame sequences with V and J called. Some clones fail to appear in such tables; in the studies checked, an unresolved V gene covers under half of the shortfall, and the cause of the remainder is unknown. V and J calls and clone size are as listed in that table; D and trimming were resolved from the DNA. The sample table lists 200,000 to 250,000 clones, roughly 90% of them with a count of one. The ten largest clones take up 2.5% to 3% of the sample.

The chain couples TRBV5-1 to TRBJ2-5; 7 bases in the middle match TRBD1. The receptor was derived from a woman between 55 and 75 years old with acute or convalescent COVID-19. Sequencing input: peripheral blood. The nucleotides read TGCGCCAGCAGCGCCTCGACAGGGCAAGAGACCCAGTACTTC. Translation gives CASSASTGQETQYF. With the portions outside the CDR3 filled from the reference TRBV5-1 and TRBJ2-5 genes, the complete variable region becomes KAGVTQTPRYLIKTRGQQVTLSCSPISGHRSVSWYQQTPGQGLQFLFEYFSETQRNKGNFPGRFSGRQFSNSRSEMNVSTLELGDSALYLCASSASTGQETQYFGPGTRLLVL.